The 17 T cell receptor beta chains presented below share a single source sample, sequenced in a study of shared clonotypes between healthy human individuals. Assay: immunoSEQ multiplex PCR; the TCRdb copy retains only in-frame clones and omits some. The data show 98,000 or so clones, with approximately 70% seen just once and about 24% held by the top ten. Sequencing input: memory CD8+ T cells sorted from blood. Subset meaning: CD45RO+ cells pooled with CCR7-negative TemRA cells. The receptors come from a woman younger than 45 in good health.

The chain has TRBV7-6 and TRBJ1-2, with unresolved D. Germline assignment: CDR1 SGHVS and CDR2 FNYEAQ. The CDR3 is 16 residues long. Trimming shortened V by 5 bases and J by 4 bases, and 20 bases separated the two germline ends. In DNA form, the CDR3 reads TGTGCCAGCAGCCGTGCGCCATCTCGAAAGACCTATGGCTACACCTTC. It codes for CASSRAPSRKTYGYTF.

The gene calls are TRBV30 and TRBJ1-1; D not certain. Per the germline V gene, CDR1 is GTSNPN and CDR2 is SVGIG (reference sequence). V gave up 4 bases and J gave up 3 bases, with 9 bases separating them. This CDR3 is 12 amino acids long. In DNA, the CDR3 is TGTGCCTGGATAGGGTGGGACACTGAAGCTTTCTTT. Amino acids: CAWIGWDTEAFF.

The chain has TRBV5-5 and TRBJ1-4; no firm D call. CDR3 length equals 15 residues. The V gene's germline CDR1 is SGHKS and CDR2 YYEKEE (reference sequence). The V end lost 0 bases, the J end lost 5 bases, and 11 bases lay between the germline ends. CDR3 in DNA: TGTGCCAGCAGCTTGGGAAGACTGTTAAATGAAAAACTGTTTTTT. It yields the protein CASSLGRLLNEKLFF.

This clone was counted a few times. The chain has TRBV6-5 and TRBJ1-1; no reliable D call. Germline loops: CDR1 MNHEY, CDR2 SVGAGI. The length of the CDR3 is 13 residues. Between the trimmed V and J ends, which lost 0 bases and 6 bases, there was a span of 8 bases. The CDR3 is CASSYSEVAEAFF. CDR3 in DNA: TGTGCCAGCAGTTACTCGGAGGTCGCTGAAGCTTTCTTT.

The gene calls are TRBV5-1 and TRBJ1-5; D is possibly TRBD1 (5 bases). The V and J ends lost 4 bases and 5 bases respectively, with 10 bases between them. CDR1 SGHRS and CDR2 YFSETQ come from the germline V gene. This CDR3 has 13 amino acids. The CDR3 DNA reads TGCGCCAGCAGCCTGGGGGGGGATCAGCCCCAGCATTTT. Its protein product is CASSLGGDQPQHF. The full variable domain, its missing parts supplied by reference TRBV5-1 and TRBJ1-5, is KAGVTQTPRYLIKTRGQQVTLSCSPISGHRSVSWYQQTPGQGLQFLFEYFSETQRNKGNFPGRFSGRQFSNSRSEMNVSTLELGDSALYLCASSLGGDQPQHFGDGTRLSIL.

The chain has TRBV5-5 and TRBJ2-1; 12 bases line up with TRBD2. The CDR3 runs to 15 residues. The V and J ends lost 0 bases and 8 bases, in that order; junction bases with no gene match: 3. Germline CDR1 SGHKS, CDR2 YYEKEE (reference sequence). In DNA, the CDR3 is TGTGCCAGCAGCTTGGGTTCTAGCGGGAGGGATGAGCAGTTCTTC. Its protein is CASSLGSSGRDEQFF.

In this sample, this clone turned up a few times. The chain recombines TRBV6-1 with TRBJ2-5; D is unresolved. CDR3 length equals 16 residues. CDR1 and CDR2 from the germline V gene are MNHNS and SASEGT. Trimming took 3 bases from V and 3 from J, leaving 17 bases between them. CDR3 bases: TGTGCCAGCAGTGAGTTTATAGGAACCGCTAAAGAGACCCAGTACTTC. Its protein product is CASSEFIGTAKETQYF.

A remark on this clone: This likely came from a read error, as a far larger clone is one base away. The chain employs TRBV27 and TRBJ2-3; 12 positions agree with TRBD2. CDR1 MNHEY and CDR2 SMNVEV come from the germline V gene (reference sequence). V lost 8 bases, J lost 10 bases, and 10 bases stayed unmatched. The CDR3 has 14 residues. For the CDR3, the DNA is TGTGCCAGCCGACTAGCGGGAGAGGCGGATGCGCAGTATTTT. Translation: CASRLAGEADAQYF.

This clone came up once. The gene calls are TRBV7-9 and TRBJ2-7; D possibly corresponds to TRBD1 (5 bases). This CDR3 has 15 residues. The V end was cut by 2 bases, the J end by 1 base, with 12 bases between. CDR1 and CDR2 (germline): SEHNR, FQNEAQ (reference sequence). The CDR3 nucleotides read TGTGCCAGCAGCTTACCCTTGGACATATCCTACGAGCAGTACTTC. Its protein is CASSLPLDISYEQYF.

The chain uses TRBV28 and TRBJ1-6; D is unclear. CDR3 length: 15 amino acids. The germline gives CDR1 MDHEN, CDR2 SYDVKM. Trimming took off 4 bases at V and 8 bases at J, with 15 bases between the two ends. CDR3 nucleotides: TGTGCCAGCAGTTCCCTCTCGAGGGATTATTCACCCCTCCACTTT. The encoded protein is CASSSLSRDYSPLHF.

This clone was seen repeatedly, ten times or more. This chain links TRBV23-1 with TRBJ2-2; maybe TRBD2 (5 bases). TRBV23-1 is assigned to the ORF class and has an uncertain function. The CDR3 is made up of 17 amino acids. V dropped 0 bases and J dropped 0 bases, with 11 bases sitting between them. CDR3 sequence (DNA): TGCGCCAGCAGTCAATCAGCGGCTTTCCCGAACACCGGGGAGCTGTTTTTT. Translated, it gives CASSQSAAFPNTGELFF.

This chain connects TRBV6-1 to TRBJ1-3, with D tentatively TRBD1 (6 bases). V shed 3 bases and J shed 3 bases, with 12 bases lying between them. Germline lookup yields CDR1 MNHNS and CDR2 SASEGT. The CDR3 is 15 amino acids. The DNA for the CDR3 is TGTGCCAGCAGTGATGAAGGGGGTGGTGGAAACACCATATATTTT. It translates to CASSDEGGGGNTIYF.

This clone has just a few counts. This sequence joins TRBV19 and TRBJ2-2, with D possibly TRBD1 on 6 matching bases. Between the trimmed V and J ends, which lost 8 bases and 3 bases, there was a span of 13 bases. The CDR3 runs 14 residues. Germline assignment: CDR1 LNHDA and CDR2 SQIVND (reference sequence). The CDR3 here is CASSDRIYTGELFF. Written as DNA, the CDR3 is TGTGCCAGTTCCGACAGGATTTACACCGGGGAGCTGTTTTTT.

The J gene is TRBJ1-2, the V gene TRBV28, with D possibly TRBD1 on 5 matching bases. The germline V gene encodes CDR1 MDHEN and CDR2 SYDVKM. CDR3 length: 12 amino acids. Between the trimmed V and J ends, which lost 5 bases and 8 bases, there was a span of 12 bases. CDR3: CASSGTFGGYTF. CDR3 bases: TGTGCCAGCAGTGGGACCTTCGGGGGCTACACCTTC.

This rearrangement joins TRBV5-5 to TRBJ2-7, with D unclear. Trimming took 0 bases from V and 2 from J, leaving 9 bases between them. The germline CDR1 and CDR2 sequences are SGHKS and YYEKEE (reference sequence). The CDR3 covers 14 residues. CDR3 nucleotide sequence: TGTGCCAGCAGCTTGGTTGTCGCGCCCTACGAGCAGTACTTC. This sequence encodes CASSLVVAPYEQYF.

The V call is TRBV2, the J call TRBJ1-2; D unresolved. Germline assignment: CDR1 SNHLY and CDR2 FYNNEI. The length of the CDR3 is 13 residues. V was shortened by 3 bases and J by 7 bases, with 12 bases between the two germline ends. CDR3 protein: CASSDEPLGGYTF. The CDR3 DNA reads TGTGCCAGCAGTGATGAGCCCCTGGGTGGCTACACCTTC.

The V and J genes are TRBV25-1 and TRBJ2-7, with TRBD2 matching over 10 bases. The J segment lost 5 bases and the V segment lost 5 bases, leaving 9 bases of the junction unmatched. This CDR3 has 15 residues. Germline V gene data show CDR1 as MGHDK and CDR2 as SYGVNS. The CDR3 loop reads CASSSGLAGDNEQYF. CDR3 nucleotides: TGTGCCAGCAGTTCAGGGCTAGCGGGAGACAACGAGCAGTACTTC.